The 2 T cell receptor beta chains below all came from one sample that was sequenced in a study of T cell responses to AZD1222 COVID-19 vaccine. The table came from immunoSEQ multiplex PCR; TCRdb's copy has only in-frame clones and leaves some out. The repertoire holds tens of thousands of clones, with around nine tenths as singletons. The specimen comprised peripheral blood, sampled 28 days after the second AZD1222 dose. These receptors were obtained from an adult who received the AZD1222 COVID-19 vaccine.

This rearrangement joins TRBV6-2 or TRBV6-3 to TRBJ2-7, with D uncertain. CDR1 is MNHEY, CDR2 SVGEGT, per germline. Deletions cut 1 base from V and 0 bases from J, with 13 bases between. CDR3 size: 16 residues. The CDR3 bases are TGTGCCAGCAGTTACTTCCCCCTCGCGTCCTCCTACGAGCAGTACTTC. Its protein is CASSYFPLASSYEQYF.

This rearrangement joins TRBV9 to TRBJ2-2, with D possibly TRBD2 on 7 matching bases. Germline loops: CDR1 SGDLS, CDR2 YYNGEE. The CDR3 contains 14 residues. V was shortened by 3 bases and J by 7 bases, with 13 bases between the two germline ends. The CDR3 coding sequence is TGTGCCAGCAGCGGTACGGGGGGCATCGGGGAGCTGTTTTTT. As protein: CASSGTGGIGELFF.